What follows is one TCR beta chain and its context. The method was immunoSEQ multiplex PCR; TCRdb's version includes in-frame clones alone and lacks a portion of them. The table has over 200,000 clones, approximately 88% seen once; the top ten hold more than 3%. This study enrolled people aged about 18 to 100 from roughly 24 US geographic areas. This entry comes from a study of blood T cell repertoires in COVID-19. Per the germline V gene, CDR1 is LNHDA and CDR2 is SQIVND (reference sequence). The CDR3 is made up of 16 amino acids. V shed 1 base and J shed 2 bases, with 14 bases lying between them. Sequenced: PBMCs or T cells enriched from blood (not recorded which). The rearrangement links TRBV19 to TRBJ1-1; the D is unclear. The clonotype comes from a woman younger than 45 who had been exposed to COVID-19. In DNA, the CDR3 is TGTGCCAGTAGTATAGCCTCAGCGGAAACCAACACTGAAGCTTTCTTT. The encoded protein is CASSIASAETNTEAFF.